This T cell receptor beta chain emerged from a study of tumor and adjacent non-tumor tissue in lung cancer. As to this clonotype: Mismatch with germline at one junction end may stem from a read error.

A modified ARM-PCR protocol with three rounds of nested PCR amplified TCRbeta. TCRdb itself ran the multiplex PCR reads through MiXCR, one entry per CDR3 protein. The sample yields about 90,000 distinct CDR3 sequences, 61% seen once. The template was RNA from unsorted bulk tissue. The sequenced material came from lung tumor tissue. This TCR derives from a man aged 65 to 85 with non-small cell lung cancer.

Here the CDR3 DNA reads TGTGCCAGCCACCACTGGCGGGGGGGATTTGAGAGCCAGTACTTC. Its protein is CASHHWRGGFESQYF. The chain joins TRBV11-2 to TRBJ2-5; TRBD2 aligns across 9 bases. Germline CDR1 is SGHAT and CDR2 is FQNNGV. CDR3 size: 15 residues.